The TCR beta chain under discussion was sequenced for a study of cytotoxic CD8 clonotypes in ibrutinib-treated CLL. In the study overall: Of the patients, about a dozen were relapsed/refractory, roughly 16 treatment-naive and about 17 IGHV unmutated. Results showed roughly 25 partial and 2 complete responses; following median 68 months, around 14 remained remitted, roughly 12 advanced. Investigators collected response samples after a median approximately twelve months of treatment, range 6 to 36.

Germline loops: CDR1 SGHRS, CDR2 YFSETQ. J gave up 4 bases and V 7 bases, and 17 bases lay outside the gene matches. The CDR3 length is 17 residues. About this clone itself: Its antigen is undetermined.

Whole-study results and caveats: Sustained-remission and progressing patients had unequal sampling times.

Libraries were prepared by immunoSEQ multiplex PCR; TCRdb keeps only in-frame clonotypes and omits some of them. The sample records 250,000 to 350,000 clones, about 72% being singletons. The sequence came from a human donor with chronic lymphocytic leukemia. This chain links TRBV5-1 with TRBJ2-3; 8 positions agree with TRBD2. The specimen comprised PBMCs, sampled at disease progression, from a patient treated with ibrutinib. The CDR3 region is CASGPFGGTRGSDTQYF. The CDR3 region has the DNA TGCGCCAGCGGACCCTTTGGGGGGACTAGAGGATCAGATACGCAGTATTTT.